This T cell receptor beta chain derives from a study of blood T cell repertoires in COVID-19. Study context: Material from acute and convalescent COVID-19 was sourced from the United States, Italy and Spain. The analysed material was cDNA or gDNA that came from T cells, B-cell-depleted T cells, or PBMCs.

V lost 5 bases, J lost 2 bases, and 10 bases lay in between. Germline V gene data show CDR1 as SEHNR and CDR2 as FQNEAQ (reference sequence). This CDR3 has 14 residues. As originally analysed: It was from reference gene primer amplification that nucleated cell counts were estimated. Here immunoSEQ multiplex PCR was the method, and the copy in TCRdb shows in-frame clones only, minus some. V and J calls and clone size come straight from that table; D and trimming were deduced from the DNA. The sample includes some 300,000 clones, around four fifths of them seen just once. This sequence was found in a woman in her 50s with active or convalescent COVID-19. This chain joins TRBV7-9 and TRBJ1-3, with a weak D call TRBD1 (5 bases). Input material: peripheral blood. The CDR3 protein is CASSGPGAGNTIYF. CDR3 DNA: TGTGCCAGCAGCGGTCCGGGGGCTGGAAACACCATATATTTT. Using reference TRBV7-9 and TRBJ1-3 for the parts outside the CDR3, the full variable domain is DTGVSQNPRHKITKRGQNVTFRCDPISEHNRLYWYRQTLGQGPEFLTYFQNEAQLEKSRLLSDRFSAERPKGSFSTLEIQRTEQGDSAMYLCASSGPGAGNTIYFGEGSWLTVV.